A single sample gave rise to the 24 T cell receptor beta chains below, sequenced in a study of T cell repertoires in cytomegalovirus infection (dated by TCRdb to about 2019). Sequencing instrument: Illumina HiSeq 1500. TCRdb took the public reads, trimmed them with fastp at Q25, ran MiXCR for clone calling and kept in-frame beta chains. Each record represents a unique CDR3 protein, reported with the most common genes and DNA among its rows. A total of fewer than 400,000 distinct CDR3 sequences appear in this sample, over 15% of them only once. 7.5% to 9% of the sample rests with the top ten. Sequenced sample: PBMCs. The source is a human donor in good health (CMV status not recorded). Some clones in this sample may be carry-over from other donors' samples.

At least ten counts were recorded for this clonotype. The chain couples TRBV7-8 to TRBJ2-1, with D tentatively TRBD2 (8 bases). Trimming removed 5 bases from V and 16 bases from J, with 18 bases in between. Per the germline V gene, CDR1 is SGHVS and CDR2 is FQNEAQ. CDR3 length equals 12 residues. The CDR3 spells CASSQGGLDNFF. DNA of the CDR3: TGTGCCAGCAGCCAGGGGGGACTAGATAACTTCTTC.

This sequence joins TRBV7-6 and TRBJ2-5, with D perhaps TRBD2 (5 bases). The CDR3 runs to 14 residues. Germline CDR1 SGHVS, CDR2 FNYEAQ. V shed 5 bases and J shed 0 bases, with 10 bases lying between them. CDR3 region: CASSPGEYQETQYF. The CDR3 coding sequence is TGTGCCAGCAGCCCCGGGGAGTACCAAGAGACCCAGTACTTC.

This clonotype was recorded many times. The gene calls are TRBV7-6 and TRBJ2-2; possibly TRBD2 for D (6 bases). The germline V gene encodes CDR1 SGHVS and CDR2 FNYEAQ. V was shortened by 1 base and J by 7 bases, with 13 bases between the two germline ends. The CDR3 totals 15 residues. For the CDR3, the DNA is TGTGCCAGCAGCTTAGAGAACTGGGGGGTCGGGGAGCTGTTTTTT. Protein product: CASSLENWGVGELFF.

This clonotype was recorded many times. The rearrangement uses TRBV6-2 or TRBV6-3 and TRBJ2-1, with D unresolved. Germline values: CDR1 MNHEY, CDR2 SVGEGT. V lost 7 bases to trimming and J lost 3 bases, with 22 bases between them. The length of the CDR3 is 17 residues. CDR3 amino acids: CASKVTWTADDYNEQFF. CDR3 DNA: TGTGCCAGCAAGGTAACCTGGACCGCCGACGACTACAATGAGCAGTTCTTC.

This clonotype has at least ten counts. J is TRBJ1-1 and V is TRBV12-3 or TRBV12-4; D remains ambiguous. V was clipped by 4 bases and J by 4 bases, with 13 bases between them. This CDR3 region has 14 residues. The CDR3: CASSSSGLATEAFF. As DNA, the CDR3 is TGTGCCAGCAGTTCGTCAGGACTCGCCACTGAAGCTTTCTTT.

The rearrangement joins TRBV12-3 or TRBV12-4 to TRBJ2-3, with D uncertain. V shed 7 bases and J shed 5 bases, with 10 bases lying between them. This CDR3 comprises 12 residues. The CDR3 DNA sequence: TGTGCCAGCAAGATGCCAGAAGATACGCAGTATTTT. Its translation: CASKMPEDTQYF.

A few counts support this clonotype. This chain joins TRBV6-6 and TRBJ2-7; D gene unclear. Germline V gene data show CDR1 as MNHNY and CDR2 as SVGAGI (reference sequence). With 4 bases removed from V and 6 bases from J, the gap between germline ends came to 10 bases. This CDR3 comprises 12 residues. The CDR3 nucleotides are TGTGCCAGCAGTTCTCGGGCTAGCGAGCAGTACTTC. As protein: CASSSRASEQYF.

This clonotype showed up many times. The chain couples TRBV12-3 or TRBV12-4 to TRBJ1-4; D gene unclear. V lost 2 bases to trimming and J lost 8 bases, with 12 bases between them. There are 14 residues in the CDR3. The CDR3 coding sequence is TGTGCCAGCAGTTTAACCAGGAGCGGCGAAAAACTGTTTTTT. Its translation: CASSLTRSGEKLFF.

In its sample, this clonotype was seen a few times. The chain combines TRBV6-1 with TRBJ2-3; D is undetermined. V lost 5 bases and J 8 bases, leaving 14 bases between the germline ends. The CDR3 contains 13 residues. Germline CDR1 MNHNS, CDR2 SASEGT. This CDR3 reads CASSPTGLATQYF. The CDR3 nucleotides are TGTGCCAGCAGTCCGACTGGGCTCGCTACGCAGTATTTT.

This clonotype came up many times. The rearrangement joins TRBV27 to TRBJ1-6; no reliable D call. This CDR3 is 13 amino acids long. The V end lost 1 base, the J end lost 9 bases, and 7 bases lay between the germline ends. Germline assignment: CDR1 MNHEY and CDR2 SMNVEV (reference sequence). Here the CDR3 DNA reads TGTGCCAGCAGTTTATTCGGCGGTTCACCCCTCCACTTT. Translation gives CASSLFGGSPLHF.

This clonotype was seen a few times. V is TRBV5-4 and J is TRBJ2-7; no firm D call. Germline values: CDR1 SGHNT, CDR2 YYREEE (reference sequence). The length of the CDR3 is 15 residues. The V end lost 4 bases, the J end lost 2 bases, and 16 bases lay between the germline ends. CDR3 coding DNA: TGTGCCAGCAGCCGCTTTGACCAAAGCGCCTACGAGCAGTACTTC. This encodes CASSRFDQSAYEQYF.

This clonotype has at least ten counts. The chain has TRBV11-2 and TRBJ2-5; D gene unclear. Germline CDR1 reads SGHAT; CDR2 reads FQNNGV. Trimming pared 5 bases from V and 0 bases from J, leaving 7 bases between. The CDR3 is 13 residues long. The CDR3 protein is CASSQGHQETQYF. The DNA for the CDR3 is TGTGCCAGCAGCCAAGGGCACCAAGAGACCCAGTACTTC.

V and J are TRBV7-8 and TRBJ2-4; 9 bases are a match to TRBD1. The V gene end was trimmed by 5 bases and the J gene end by 3 bases; junction bases not matched to a gene: 5. CDR1 is SGHVS, CDR2 FQNEAQ, per germline. The CDR3 totals 15 residues. The CDR3 DNA is TGTGCCAGCAGCCCCTACAGGGGGCACAAAAACATTCAGTACTTC. Its translation is CASSPYRGHKNIQYF.

V gene TRBV18 combines with J gene TRBJ2-5, with 9 bases matching TRBD2. There are 15 residues in the CDR3. Losses at the gene ends were 9 bases for V and 1 base for J; bases not matched to a gene: 9. CDR1 is KGHSH, CDR2 LQKENI, per germline. The chain's CDR3 is CASRREGTLQETQYF. DNA of the CDR3: TGTGCCAGTCGGCGGGAGGGGACCCTCCAAGAGACCCAGTACTTC. The whole variable domain, remainder taken from reference TRBV18 and TRBJ2-5, is NAGVMQNPRHLVRRRGQEARLRCSPMKGHSHVYWYRQLPEEGLKFMVYLQKENIIDESGMPKERFSAEFPKEGPSILRIQQVVRGDSAAYFCASRREGTLQETQYFGPGTRLLVL.

The chain links TRBV10-3 to TRBJ1-1; D is unclear. The V gene's germline CDR1 is ENHRY and CDR2 SYGVKD. Trimming took off 0 bases at V and 1 base at J, with 9 bases between the two ends. The CDR3 has 15 residues. For the CDR3, the DNA is TGTGCCATCAGTGAGTCAAAGGGCCCGAACACTGAAGCTTTCTTT. Its protein product is CAISESKGPNTEAFF.

This clonotype was seen at least ten times. The rearrangement uses TRBV10-3 and TRBJ1-1, with 11 bases identical to TRBD1. CDR1 ENHRY and CDR2 SYGVKD come from the germline V gene. CDR3 length: 20 residues. Losses at the gene ends were 4 bases for V and 7 bases for J; bases not matched to a gene: 23. In DNA form, the CDR3 reads TGTGCCATCAGTGCCCTCCTAGGGGGGCGAGAGGGACAGGGGGGTAATGAAGCTTTCTTT. This codes for CAISALLGGREGQGGNEAFF.

The DNA of the CDR3 is TGTGCCATCAGTGACCCAACACCTCGAGGCACCTACGAGCAGTACTTC. Its translation: CAISDPTPRGTYEQYF. V and J are TRBV10-3 and TRBJ2-7, with D unclear. Germline CDR1 and CDR2: ENHRY and SYGVKD. CDR3 size: 16 residues. V was pared by 3 bases and J by 2 bases, with 17 bases between.

The chain has TRBV6-5 and TRBJ2-1; 9 bases match TRBD2. V was clipped by 5 bases and J by 10 bases; unmatched bases: 12. The CDR3 covers 15 residues. Germline V CDR1 and CDR2: MNHEY, SVGAGI. CDR3 in amino acids: CASSKISGGLMEQFF. The CDR3 DNA reads as TGTGCCAGCAGTAAAATCAGCGGGGGGCTGATGGAGCAGTTCTTC.

Notes on this clonotype: The junction departs from germline at one end; a sequencing error may be responsible. The CDR3 loop is CASSLATGPDYVYTF. DNA of the CDR3: TGTGCCAGCAGCTTGGCAACAGGGCCCGACTATGTCTACACCTTC. The V call is TRBV7-9, the J call TRBJ1-2; D perhaps matches TRBD1 (6 bases). Germline V gene lookup returns CDR1 SEHNR and CDR2 FQNEAQ (reference sequence). The CDR3 covers 15 residues.

Details on this clonotype: A read error is possible here, since a much larger clone lies one base away. CDR3 residues: CACSAISDTQYF. The CDR3 DNA reads as TGTGCCTGCAGCGCCATCTCAGATACGCAGTATTTT. This sequence joins TRBV7-2 and TRBJ2-3; D not resolved. There are 12 residues in the CDR3. Germline V gene lookup returns CDR1 SGHTA and CDR2 FQGNSA.

The J gene is TRBJ1-1, the V gene TRBV6-2 or TRBV6-3; 7 bases are a match to TRBD1. CDR3 size: 15 residues. CDR1 is MNHEY and CDR2 is SVGEGT in the germline V gene. The V segment lost 0 bases and the J segment 5 bases; nucleotides outside the gene matches: 6. CDR3: CASSYSGQGVTEAFF. CDR3 nucleotide sequence: TGTGCCAGCAGTTACTCAGGCCAGGGGGTGACTGAAGCTTTCTTT.

At least ten counts were recorded for this clonotype. V usage is TRBV7-8 and J usage is TRBJ2-3, with D tentatively TRBD1 (6 bases). CDR1 and CDR2 (germline): SGHVS, FQNEAQ. V was pared by 5 bases and J by 1 base, with 19 bases between. The CDR3 spans 17 residues. CDR3 sequence (DNA): TGTGCCAGCAGCAAACGGCCCCTGGGGGCCGGCACAGATACGCAGTATTTT. This sequence encodes CASSKRPLGAGTDTQYF.

The V and J genes are TRBV12-3 or TRBV12-4 and TRBJ1-5; 9 bases line up with TRBD1. The junction had 10 bases not matched to a gene; V was cut back by 4 bases and J by 0 bases. The CDR3 contains 18 residues. This CDR3 reads CASSSSGTGTYSNQPQHF. The CDR3 DNA reads as TGTGCCAGCAGTTCCTCCGGGACAGGGACATATAGCAATCAGCCCCAGCATTTT.

This clonotype has only a few counts. V is TRBV6-5 and J is TRBJ2-1; TRBD2 matches at 13 bases. CDR3 length: 16 residues. Germline V gene data show CDR1 as MNHEY and CDR2 as SVGAGI. After removal of 6 bases from V and 4 bases from J, the junction contained 6 bases not matched to a gene. As DNA, the CDR3 is TGTGCCAGCAGAGGGACTAGCGGGGTCGATTACAATGAGCAGTTCTTC. Amino acids: CASRGTSGVDYNEQFF.